One and the same sample provided the 9 T cell receptor beta chains below, sequenced in a study of shared clonotypes between healthy human individuals (dated by TCRdb to 2018 to 2021). Receptors were amplified or captured by the immunoSEQ multiplex PCR assay. TCRdb took over this immuneACCESS table, retaining in-frame rearrangements with V and J assigned. Such tables are incomplete; in checked studies, under half of the missing clones stem from an unresolved V gene, and the remainder is unexplained. For this sample there are 2 million to 2.5 million clones; under 95% appear just once. 0.3% to 0.45% of the sample is taken by the ten largest. Source material: naive CD4+ T cells from PBMCs. The cell subset or site label, as the study defines it: CD45RA+ positively selected. These receptors came from a man younger than 30 in good health. Some clones in this sample may be carry-over from other donors' samples.

The genes are TRBV15 and TRBJ2-2; D gene ambiguous. Trimming removed 0 bases at V and 8 bases at J, with 10 bases between. CDR1 is LNHNV and CDR2 is YYDKDF in the germline V gene (reference sequence). The CDR3 is made up of 14 amino acids. CDR3 residues: CATSREVDRGELFF. CDR3 in DNA: TGTGCCACCAGCAGAGAGGTAGACCGAGGGGAGCTGTTTTTT. The whole variable domain, remainder taken from reference TRBV15 and TRBJ2-2, is DAMVIQNPRYQVTQFGKPVTLSCSQTLNHNVMYWYQQKSSQAPKLLFHYYDKDFNNEADTPDNFQSRRPNTSFCFLDIRSPGLGDTAMYLCATSREVDRGELFFGEGSRLTVL.

V is TRBV29-1 and J is TRBJ2-3; D unresolved. V was cut by 2 bases and J by 0 bases, with 6 bases left in between. The length of the CDR3 is 13 residues. CDR1 and CDR2 from the germline V gene are SQVTM and ANQGSEA. The CDR3, as DNA: TGCAGCGTTGAACGGCCTAGCACAGATACGCAGTATTTT. It specifies CSVERPSTDTQYF.

This sequence joins TRBV5-6 and TRBJ2-1; TRBD2 is a possible D gene (6 bases). Between the trimmed V and J ends, which lost 3 bases and 4 bases, there was a span of 17 bases. Looked up from germline, CDR1 is SGHDT and CDR2 is YYEEEE. CDR3 size: 16 residues. The CDR3 is CASSSGTRTPYNEQFF. The CDR3 bases are TGTGCCAGCAGCTCGGGGACTCGAACCCCATACAATGAGCAGTTCTTC. Full variable domain (rest looked up from reference TRBV5-6 and TRBJ2-1): DAGVTQSPTHLIKTRGQQVTLRCSPKSGHDTVSWYQQALGQGPQFIFQYYEEEERQRGNFPDRFSGHQFPNYSSELNVNALLLGDSALYLCASSSGTRTPYNEQFFGPGTRLTVL.

The chain uses TRBV4-2 and TRBJ1-1; D remains ambiguous. The CDR3 extends over 14 amino acids. Germline CDR1 and CDR2: LGHNA and YNFKEQ. V was shortened by 3 bases and J by 1 base, with 9 bases between the two germline ends. The CDR3 nucleotides read TGTGCCAGCAGCCACGGGGATAAGAACACTGAAGCTTTCTTT. This sequence encodes CASSHGDKNTEAFF.

V is TRBV7-8 and J is TRBJ1-5; no definite D call. The germline V gene has CDR1 SGHVS and CDR2 FQNEAQ. This CDR3 comprises 14 residues. V lost 4 bases and J lost 4, with 11 bases in between. CDR3 sequence reads: CASSSRSRNQPQHF. The CDR3 DNA is TGTGCCAGCAGCTCGAGGTCCAGAAATCAGCCCCAGCATTTT.

This chain uses TRBV5-5 with TRBJ2-7, with D tentatively TRBD2 (6 bases). The ends were cut back, 0 bases at V and 6 bases at J, with 16 bases in the middle. Germline V gene data show CDR1 as SGHKS and CDR2 as YYEKEE (reference sequence). This CDR3 is built from 15 residues. The CDR3 here is CASSLGAGWRGEQYF. CDR3 DNA: TGTGCCAGCAGCTTGGGTGCAGGTTGGAGGGGCGAGCAGTACTTC.

The rearrangement joins TRBV7-2 to TRBJ1-3, with TRBD1 as a possible D gene (6 bases). The ends were cut back, 0 bases at V and 4 bases at J, with 10 bases in the middle. CDR1 SGHTA and CDR2 FQGNSA come from the germline V gene. The CDR3 has 15 residues. The CDR3 DNA reads TGTGCCAGCAGCTTAGCCGGGGGGCAAGGAAACACCATATATTTT. It specifies CASSLAGGQGNTIYF.

The chain has TRBV6-5 and TRBJ2-1, with 10 bases identical to TRBD1. The CDR3 runs to 15 residues. Trimming took 5 bases from V and 3 from J; bases not matched to a gene: 4. Looked up from germline, CDR1 is MNHEY and CDR2 is SVGAGI. The CDR3 spells CASSHRDRGYNEQFF. The CDR3 DNA reads TGTGCCAGCAGTCACCGGGACAGGGGCTACAATGAGCAGTTCTTC.

The chain is built from TRBV2 and TRBJ2-1, with D possibly being TRBD2 (5 bases). Germline V gene sequence: CDR1 SNHLY, CDR2 FYNNEI. The V gene lost 2 bases and the J gene lost 7 bases, with 6 bases spanning the gap. The CDR3 covers 12 residues. CDR3 nucleotide sequence: TGTGCCAGCAGTGAAACTAGTAATGAGCAGTTCTTC. Its protein product is CASSETSNEQFF.